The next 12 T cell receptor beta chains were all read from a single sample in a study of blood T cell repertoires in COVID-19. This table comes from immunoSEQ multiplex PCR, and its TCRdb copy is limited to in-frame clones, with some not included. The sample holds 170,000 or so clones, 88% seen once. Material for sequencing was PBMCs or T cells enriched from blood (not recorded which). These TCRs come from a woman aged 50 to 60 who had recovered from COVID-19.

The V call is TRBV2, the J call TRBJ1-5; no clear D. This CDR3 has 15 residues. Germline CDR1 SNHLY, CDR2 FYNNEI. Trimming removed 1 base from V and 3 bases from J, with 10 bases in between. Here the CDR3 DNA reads TGTGCCAGCAGTGAAGAGATGAGTACCAATCAGCCCCAGCATTTT. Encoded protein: CASSEEMSTNQPQHF. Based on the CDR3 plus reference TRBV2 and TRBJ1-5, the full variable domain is EPEVTQTPSHQVTQMGQEVILRCVPISNHLYFYWYRQILGQKVEFLVSFYNNEISEKSEIFDDQFSVERPDGSNFTLKIRSTKLEDSAMYFCASSEEMSTNQPQHFGDGTRLSIL.

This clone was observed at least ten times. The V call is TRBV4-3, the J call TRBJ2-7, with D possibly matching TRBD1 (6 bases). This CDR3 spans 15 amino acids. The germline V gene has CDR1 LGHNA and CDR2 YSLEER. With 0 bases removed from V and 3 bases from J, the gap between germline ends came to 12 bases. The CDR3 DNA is TGCGCCAGCAGCCAAGAGACAGGATTCTTCTACGAGCAGTACTTC. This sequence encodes CASSQETGFFYEQYF.

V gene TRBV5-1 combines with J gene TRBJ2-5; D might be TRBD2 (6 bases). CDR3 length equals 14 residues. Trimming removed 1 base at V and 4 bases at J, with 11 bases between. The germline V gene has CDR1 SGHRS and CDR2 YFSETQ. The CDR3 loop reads CASSLIGRGETQYF. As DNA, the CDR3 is TGCGCCAGCAGCTTGATCGGGCGGGGAGAGACCCAGTACTTC.

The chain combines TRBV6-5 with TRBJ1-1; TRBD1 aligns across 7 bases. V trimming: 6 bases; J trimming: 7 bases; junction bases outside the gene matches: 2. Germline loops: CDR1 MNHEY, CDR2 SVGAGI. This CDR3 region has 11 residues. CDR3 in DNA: TGTGCCAGCAGGGGACAGCTTGAAGCTTTCTTT. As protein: CASRGQLEAFF.

The CDR3 coding sequence is TGTGCCAGCAGCTTTGTCCGACCCCAGGGGACTGAAGCTTTCTTT. Amino acids: CASSFVRPQGTEAFF. This chain joins TRBV11-2 and TRBJ1-1, with a tentative D call TRBD1 (6 bases). Germline CDR1 reads SGHAT; CDR2 reads FQNNGV. V dropped 3 bases and J dropped 5 bases, with 16 bases sitting between them. This CDR3 contains 15 residues.

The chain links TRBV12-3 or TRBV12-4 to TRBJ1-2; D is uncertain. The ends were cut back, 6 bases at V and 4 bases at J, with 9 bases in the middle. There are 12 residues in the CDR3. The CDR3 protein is CASRYGSYGYTF. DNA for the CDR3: TGTGCCAGCAGGTACGGTTCCTATGGCTACACCTTC.

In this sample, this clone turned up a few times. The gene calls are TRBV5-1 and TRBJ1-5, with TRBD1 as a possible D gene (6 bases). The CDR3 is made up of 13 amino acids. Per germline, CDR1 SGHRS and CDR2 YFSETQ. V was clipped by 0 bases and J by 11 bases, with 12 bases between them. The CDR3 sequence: CASSLGGGATQHF. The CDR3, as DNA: TGCGCCAGCAGCTTGGGAGGGGGGGCGACCCAGCATTTT.

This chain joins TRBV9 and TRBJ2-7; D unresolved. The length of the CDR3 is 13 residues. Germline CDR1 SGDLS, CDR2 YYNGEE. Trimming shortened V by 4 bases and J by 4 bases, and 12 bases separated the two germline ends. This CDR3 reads CASSHVDGYEQYF. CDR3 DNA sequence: TGTGCCAGCAGCCACGTCGACGGGTACGAGCAGTACTTC.

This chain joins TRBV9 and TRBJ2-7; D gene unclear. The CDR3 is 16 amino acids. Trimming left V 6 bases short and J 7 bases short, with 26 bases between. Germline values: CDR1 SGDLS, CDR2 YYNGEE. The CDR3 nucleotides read TGTGCCAGCATCTCCGTTACGTCTTTCTTTCTCTATGAGCAGTACTTC. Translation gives CASISVTSFFLYEQYF.

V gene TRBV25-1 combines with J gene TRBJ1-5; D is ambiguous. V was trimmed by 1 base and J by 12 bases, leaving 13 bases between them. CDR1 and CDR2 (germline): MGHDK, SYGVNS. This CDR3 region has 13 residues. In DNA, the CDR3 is TGTGCCAGCAGTGAATCTGGCCTCGAGGTCCAGCATTTT. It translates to CASSESGLEVQHF.

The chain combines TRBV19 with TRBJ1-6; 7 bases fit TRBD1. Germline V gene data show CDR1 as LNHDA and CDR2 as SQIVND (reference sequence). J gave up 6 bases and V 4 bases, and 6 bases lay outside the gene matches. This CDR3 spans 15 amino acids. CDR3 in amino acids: CASSTTGTVNSPLHF. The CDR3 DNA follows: TGTGCCAGTAGTACTACCGGGACAGTTAATTCACCCCTCCACTTT. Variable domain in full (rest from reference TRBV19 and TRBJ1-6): DGGITQSPKYLFRKEGQNVTLSCEQNLNHDAMYWYRQDPGQGLRLIYYSQIVNDFQKGDIAEGYSVSREKKESFPLTVTSAQKNPTAFYLCASSTTGTVNSPLHFGNGTRLTVT.

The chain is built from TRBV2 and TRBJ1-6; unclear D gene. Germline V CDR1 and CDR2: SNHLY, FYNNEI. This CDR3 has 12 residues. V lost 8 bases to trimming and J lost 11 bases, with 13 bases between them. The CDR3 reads CASQTGYAPLHF. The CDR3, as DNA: TGTGCCAGCCAGACGGGGTACGCACCCCTCCACTTT.